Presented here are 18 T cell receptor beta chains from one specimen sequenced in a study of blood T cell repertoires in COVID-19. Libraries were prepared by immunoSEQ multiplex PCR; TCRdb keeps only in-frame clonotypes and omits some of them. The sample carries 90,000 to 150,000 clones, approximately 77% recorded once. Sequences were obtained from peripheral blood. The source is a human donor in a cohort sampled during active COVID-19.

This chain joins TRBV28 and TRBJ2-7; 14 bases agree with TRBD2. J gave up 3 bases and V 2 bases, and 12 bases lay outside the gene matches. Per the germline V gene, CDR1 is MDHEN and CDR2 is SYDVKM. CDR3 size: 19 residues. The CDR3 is CASSLATKGLAGVVYEQYF. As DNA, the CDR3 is TGTGCCAGCAGTTTAGCCACTAAGGGACTAGCGGGAGTGGTCTACGAGCAGTACTTC. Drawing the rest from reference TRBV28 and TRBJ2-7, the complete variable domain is DVKVTQSSRYLVKRTGEKVFLECVQDMDHENMFWYRQDPGLGLRLIYFSYDVKMKEKGDIPEGYSVSREKKERFSLILESASTNQTSMYLCASSLATKGLAGVVYEQYFGPGTRLTVT.

CDR3 sequence reads: CASSLVVTGDYGYTF. As DNA, the CDR3 is TGTGCCAGCAGCTTGGTGGTGACAGGGGACTATGGCTACACCTTC. The chain joins TRBV5-5 to TRBJ1-2; 8 positions agree with TRBD1. CDR1 is SGHKS and CDR2 is YYEKEE in the germline V gene (reference sequence). The V segment lost 0 bases and the J segment 3 bases; nucleotides outside the gene matches: 4. The CDR3 spans 15 residues.

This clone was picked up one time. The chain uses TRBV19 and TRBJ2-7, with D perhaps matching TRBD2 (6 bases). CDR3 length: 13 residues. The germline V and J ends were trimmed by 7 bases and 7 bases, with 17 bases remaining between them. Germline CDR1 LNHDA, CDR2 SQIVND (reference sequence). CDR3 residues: CASKRAGVSEQYF. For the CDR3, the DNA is TGTGCCAGTAAGAGAGCGGGCGTGAGTGAGCAGTACTTC.

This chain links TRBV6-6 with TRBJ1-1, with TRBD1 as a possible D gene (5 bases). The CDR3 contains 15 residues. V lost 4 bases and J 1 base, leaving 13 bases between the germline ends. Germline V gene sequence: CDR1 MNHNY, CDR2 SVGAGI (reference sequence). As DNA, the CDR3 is TGTGCCAGCAGTTCTAAGGGGTATGAGAACACTGAAGCTTTCTTT. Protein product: CASSSKGYENTEAFF.

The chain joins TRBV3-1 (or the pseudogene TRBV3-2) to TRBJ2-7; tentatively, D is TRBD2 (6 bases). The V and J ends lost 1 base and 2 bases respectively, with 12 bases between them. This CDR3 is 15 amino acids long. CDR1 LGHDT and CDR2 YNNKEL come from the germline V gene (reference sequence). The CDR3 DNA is TGTGCCAGCAGCCAAGCGGGGGTTGCGGCCTACGAGCAGTACTTC. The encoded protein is CASSQAGVAAYEQYF.

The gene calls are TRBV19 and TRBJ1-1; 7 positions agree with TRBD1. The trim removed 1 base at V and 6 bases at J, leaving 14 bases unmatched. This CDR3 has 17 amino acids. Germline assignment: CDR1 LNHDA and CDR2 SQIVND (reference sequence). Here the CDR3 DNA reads TGTGCCAGTAGTATAGGGCAGGGACAGATGGATAACCCTGAAGCTTTCTTT. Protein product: CASSIGQGQMDNPEAFF.

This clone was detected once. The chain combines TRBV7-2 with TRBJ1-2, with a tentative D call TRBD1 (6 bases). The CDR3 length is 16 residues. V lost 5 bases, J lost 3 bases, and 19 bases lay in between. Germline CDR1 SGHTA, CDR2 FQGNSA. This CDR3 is CASSALQGSFDYGYTF. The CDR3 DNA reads TGTGCCAGCAGCGCCTTACAGGGATCCTTCGACTATGGCTACACCTTC.

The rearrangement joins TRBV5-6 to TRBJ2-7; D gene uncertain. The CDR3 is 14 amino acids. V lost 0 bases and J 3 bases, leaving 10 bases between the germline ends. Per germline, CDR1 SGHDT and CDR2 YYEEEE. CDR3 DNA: TGTGCCAGCAGCTTGGGGGCATCCATCTACGAGCAGTACTTC. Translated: CASSLGASIYEQYF.

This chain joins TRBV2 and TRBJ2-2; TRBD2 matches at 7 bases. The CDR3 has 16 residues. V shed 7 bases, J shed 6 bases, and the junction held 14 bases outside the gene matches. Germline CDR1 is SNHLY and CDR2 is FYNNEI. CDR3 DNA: TGTGCCAGCACCGGGGAGGGAAAATCAGACTCCGGGGAGCTGTTTTTT. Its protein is CASTGEGKSDSGELFF.

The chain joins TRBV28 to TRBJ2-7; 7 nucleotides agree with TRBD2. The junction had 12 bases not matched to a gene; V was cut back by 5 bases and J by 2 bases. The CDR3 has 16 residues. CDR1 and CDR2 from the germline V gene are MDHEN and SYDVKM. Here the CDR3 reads CASSPPRGRAPYEQYF. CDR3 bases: TGTGCCAGCAGTCCCCCGCGGGGGAGGGCTCCCTACGAGCAGTACTTC.

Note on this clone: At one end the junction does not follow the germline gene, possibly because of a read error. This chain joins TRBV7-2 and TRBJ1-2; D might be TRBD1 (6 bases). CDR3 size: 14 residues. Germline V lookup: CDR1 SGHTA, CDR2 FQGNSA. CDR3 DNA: TGTGCCAGCAGCCTAGCGAGGGACACATATGGCTACACCTTC. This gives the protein CASSLARDTYGYTF.

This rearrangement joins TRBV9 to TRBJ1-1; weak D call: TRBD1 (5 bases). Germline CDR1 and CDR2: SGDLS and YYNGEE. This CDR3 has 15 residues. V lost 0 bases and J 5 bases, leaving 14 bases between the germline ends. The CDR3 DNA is TGTGCCAGCAGCGTAGAAGGGGCGCGGTCGACTGAAGCTTTCTTT. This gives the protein CASSVEGARSTEAFF.

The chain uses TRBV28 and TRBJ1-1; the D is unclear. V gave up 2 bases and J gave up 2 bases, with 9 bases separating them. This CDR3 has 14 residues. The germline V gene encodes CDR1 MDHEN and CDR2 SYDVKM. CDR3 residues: CASSLSVGNTEAFF. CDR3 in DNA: TGTGCCAGCAGTTTAAGCGTCGGAAACACTGAAGCTTTCTTT.

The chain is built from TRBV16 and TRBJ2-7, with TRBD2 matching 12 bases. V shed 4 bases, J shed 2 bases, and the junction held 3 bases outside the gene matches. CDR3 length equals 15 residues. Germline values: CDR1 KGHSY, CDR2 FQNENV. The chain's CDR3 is CASSPRLAGAYEQYF. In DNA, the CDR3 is TGTGCCAGCAGCCCCAGACTAGCGGGAGCCTACGAGCAGTACTTC.

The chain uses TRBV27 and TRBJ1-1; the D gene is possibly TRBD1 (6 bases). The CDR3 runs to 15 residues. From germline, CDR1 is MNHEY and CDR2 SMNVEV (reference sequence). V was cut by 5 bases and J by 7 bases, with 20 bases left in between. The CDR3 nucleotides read TGTGCCAGCAGTCCGTTGACAGGTCCCGGGGTTGAAGCTTTCTTT. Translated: CASSPLTGPGVEAFF.

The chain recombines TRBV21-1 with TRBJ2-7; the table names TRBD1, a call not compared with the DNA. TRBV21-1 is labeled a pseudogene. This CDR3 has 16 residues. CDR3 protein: CASSIGRTGMTYEQYF. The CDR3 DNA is TGTGCCAGCAGCATTGGTCGGACAGGGATGACCTACGAGCAGTACTTC.

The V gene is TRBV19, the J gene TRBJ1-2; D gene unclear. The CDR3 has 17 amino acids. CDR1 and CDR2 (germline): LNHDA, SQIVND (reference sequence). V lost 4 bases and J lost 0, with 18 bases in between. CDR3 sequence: CASSTGDLYRANYGYTF. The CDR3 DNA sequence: TGTGCCAGTAGTACGGGAGACCTATATCGAGCTAACTATGGCTACACCTTC.

The CDR3 nucleotides are TGTGCCAGTAGTATCTGGCAGAACAATCAGCCCCAGCATTTT. It codes for CASSIWQNNQPQHF. V and J are TRBV19 and TRBJ1-5; no reliable D call. CDR1 LNHDA and CDR2 SQIVND come from the germline V gene (reference sequence). Trimming took off 3 bases at V and 3 bases at J, with 9 bases between the two ends. CDR3 length: 14 amino acids.